Below, 21 T cell receptor beta chains from the same sample are listed, as sequenced in a study of blood T cell repertoires in COVID-19. Repertoires were generated with immunoSEQ multiplex PCR, while TCRdb's copy carries only in-frame clones and drops some. The table includes approximately 100,000 clones, roughly nine tenths detected once. The sample comprised peripheral blood. Receptor source: a man aged 45-60 years with acute or convalescent COVID-19.

This clone was recorded a few times. DNA of the CDR3: TGCGCCAGCAGCCCAGGACAGGGTCCGAACACTGAAGCTTTCTTT. As protein: CASSPGQGPNTEAFF. This sequence joins TRBV4-1 and TRBJ1-1; 8 bases agree with TRBD1. Germline lookup yields CDR1 MGHRA and CDR2 YSYEKL. The CDR3 loop spans 15 amino acids. V gave up 4 bases and J gave up 1 base; unmatched junction bases: 5.

V gene TRBV30 combines with J gene TRBJ1-5, with D maybe TRBD1 (5 bases). The CDR3 sequence is 15 residues long. V gave up 4 bases and J gave up 2 bases, with 15 bases separating them. Germline CDR1 reads GTSNPN; CDR2 reads SVGIG (reference sequence). CDR3 sequence reads: CAWTHQGMGNQPQHF. The CDR3 DNA sequence: TGTGCCTGGACTCACCAGGGAATGGGCAATCAGCCCCAGCATTTT.

The V and J genes are TRBV7-9 and TRBJ2-2; D remains unclear. The germline gives CDR1 SEHNR, CDR2 FQNEAQ (reference sequence). Trimming stripped 5 bases from V and 4 bases from J, with 5 bases between. The CDR3 extends over 12 amino acids. CDR3 protein: CASSPGTGELFF. The CDR3 bases are TGTGCCAGCAGCCCGGGCACCGGGGAGCTGTTTTTT.

This chain links TRBV6-1 with TRBJ2-1; TRBD2 matches at 7 bases. The V gene end was trimmed by 7 bases and the J gene end by 8 bases; junction bases not matched to a gene: 8. This CDR3 has 13 residues. The germline V gene has CDR1 MNHNS and CDR2 SASEGT. The CDR3 DNA sequence: TGTGCCAGCAACAAGCGGGGAGGGGATGAGCAGTTCTTC. It specifies CASNKRGGDEQFF.

This chain joins TRBV20-1 and TRBJ2-3; tentative D call: TRBD2 (6 bases). This CDR3 region has 10 residues. V was cut by 6 bases and J by 5 bases, with 6 bases left in between. The germline gives CDR1 DFQATT, CDR2 SNEGSKA (reference sequence). In DNA, the CDR3 is TGCAGTGCCGGGAGAGATACGCAGTATTTT. This codes for CSAGRDTQYF.

The chain links TRBV3-1 (or the pseudogene TRBV3-2) to TRBJ1-5; D call uncertain. Germline assignment: CDR1 LGHDT and CDR2 YNNKEL (reference sequence). V was trimmed by 4 bases and J by 0 bases, leaving 10 bases between them. CDR3 length: 15 residues. In DNA, the CDR3 is TGTGCCAGCAGCCCCCGGGGAAATAGCAATCAGCCCCAGCATTTT. Translated, it gives CASSPRGNSNQPQHF.

This chain joins TRBV5-4 and TRBJ1-2; possibly TRBD1 for D (5 bases). CDR1 is SGHNT, CDR2 YYREEE, per germline (reference sequence). The CDR3 covers 12 residues. Trimming shortened V by 4 bases and J by 8 bases, and 12 bases separated the two germline ends. The CDR3 bases are TGTGCCAGCAGCAACGACAGATTCGGCTACACCTTC. Its protein is CASSNDRFGYTF.

The chain is built from TRBV29-1 and TRBJ2-7, with a tentative D call TRBD1 (7 bases). V shed 6 bases and J shed 1 base, with 16 bases lying between them. This CDR3 has 14 residues. Germline V gene data show CDR1 as SQVTM and CDR2 as ANQGSEA. CDR3 amino acids: CSVRDSSPSYEQYF. The CDR3 DNA is TGCAGCGTGCGGGACAGCTCGCCGTCCTACGAGCAGTACTTC.

The chain has TRBV5-1 and TRBJ1-6; TRBD1 agrees at 8 bases. Trimming at V came to 0 bases and at J to 6 bases, leaving 8 bases not matched to a gene. Germline V gene sequence: CDR1 SGHRS, CDR2 YFSETQ. The CDR3 sequence is 17 residues long. The CDR3 is CASSLVSGGTGNSPLHF. CDR3 nucleotide sequence: TGCGCCAGCAGCTTGGTTTCAGGGGGCACGGGTAATTCACCCCTCCACTTT.

In DNA form, the CDR3 reads TGTGCCAGCGCTAGGGAGTTTAGCACCTACAATGAGCAGTTCTTC. This encodes CASAREFSTYNEQFF. The V call is TRBV7-2, the J call TRBJ2-1; TRBD2 is a possible D gene (5 bases). The CDR3 sequence is 15 residues long. V was clipped by 8 bases and J by 2 bases, with 16 bases between them. Looked up from germline, CDR1 is SGHTA and CDR2 is FQGNSA.

The rearrangement links TRBV12-5 to TRBJ2-7; a possible D gene is TRBD1 (5 bases). V was pared by 0 bases and J by 1 base, with 13 bases between. This CDR3 comprises 16 residues. Germline V lookup: CDR1 LGHNT, CDR2 FRNRAP. For the CDR3, the DNA is TGTGCTAGTGGTTTGGTTGACAGATCCTCGTCCTACGAGCAGTACTTC. It specifies CASGLVDRSSSYEQYF.

Only a few counts were recorded for this clone. The gene calls are TRBV11-2 and TRBJ1-3; 10 bases match TRBD1. Germline lookup yields CDR1 SGHAT and CDR2 FQNNGV. The CDR3 runs to 17 residues. J lost 2 bases, V lost 2 bases, and 6 bases had no gene match. CDR3 in DNA: TGTGCCAGCAGCTTATTCTCTGGACAGGGGGCTGGAAACACCATATATTTT. This encodes CASSLFSGQGAGNTIYF. Variable domain in full (rest from reference TRBV11-2 and TRBJ1-3): EAGVAQSPRYKIIEKRQSVAFWCNPISGHATLYWYQQILGQGPKLLIQFQNNGVVDDSQLPKDRFSAERLKGVDSTLKIQPAKLEDSAVYLCASSLFSGQGAGNTIYFGEGSWLTVV.

This chain links TRBV7-9 with TRBJ2-4, with 9 bases lining up with TRBD2. V trimming: 2 bases; J trimming: 6 bases; junction bases outside the gene matches: 14. Germline values: CDR1 SEHNR, CDR2 FQNEAQ (reference sequence). The CDR3 is 18 residues long. The CDR3 spells CASSLPLVLAGRINIQYF. The CDR3 DNA sequence: TGTGCCAGCAGCTTACCTCTGGTGCTAGCGGGGCGTATAAACATTCAGTACTTC.

This clone was seen just once. This chain uses TRBV5-4 with TRBJ2-1, with 7 bases aligning to TRBD1. CDR3 length: 15 amino acids. The trim removed 4 bases at V and 5 bases at J, leaving 9 bases unmatched. CDR1 and CDR2 from the germline V gene are SGHNT and YYREEE (reference sequence). CDR3 DNA sequence: TGTGCCAGCAGCGTGATCGGGACAGCCAACAATGAGCAGTTCTTC. It translates to CASSVIGTANNEQFF.

The chain recombines TRBV7-8 with TRBJ1-1, with D maybe TRBD1 (6 bases). The CDR3 totals 16 residues. V lost 5 bases and J lost 4, with 20 bases in between. Germline-derived CDR1 and CDR2 are SGHVS and FQNEAQ. The CDR3 DNA reads TGTGCCAGCAGCCCCGGAGGGGGGGCGCGGCGCACTGAAGCTTTCTTT. Translated, it gives CASSPGGGARRTEAFF.

The rearrangement joins TRBV27 to TRBJ2-5; perhaps TRBD1 as D (6 bases). Per germline, CDR1 MNHEY and CDR2 SMNVEV (reference sequence). V shed 0 bases and J shed 2 bases, with 10 bases lying between them. The CDR3 extends over 15 amino acids. The CDR3 region is CASSLSWDIQETQYF. The CDR3 DNA sequence: TGTGCCAGCAGTTTATCATGGGACATACAAGAGACCCAGTACTTC.

The chain joins TRBV19 to TRBJ1-2; tentatively, D is TRBD1 (5 bases). Trimming took off 7 bases at V and 6 bases at J, with 18 bases between the two ends. From germline, CDR1 is LNHDA and CDR2 SQIVND (reference sequence). The CDR3 extends over 14 amino acids. The CDR3 protein is CASTLQGAQNGYTF. Written as DNA, the CDR3 is TGTGCCAGTACTTTACAAGGGGCGCAGAATGGCTACACCTTC.

The chain links TRBV27 to TRBJ1-3, with 8 bases identical to TRBD1. V lost 0 bases to trimming and J lost 2 bases; unmatched junction nucleotides: 6. CDR1 and CDR2 (germline): MNHEY, SMNVEV (reference sequence). The CDR3 runs to 17 residues. The CDR3 reads CASSLSGRTGTGNTIYF. As DNA, the CDR3 is TGTGCCAGCAGTTTATCAGGTCGGACAGGGACTGGAAACACCATATATTTT.

The J gene is TRBJ1-1, the V gene TRBV7-9; D unresolved. This CDR3 comprises 10 residues. Trimming left V 3 bases short and J 8 bases short, with 4 bases between. The germline V gene encodes CDR1 SEHNR and CDR2 FQNEAQ (reference sequence). The CDR3 DNA reads TGTGCCAGCAGCTTCCAAGAAGCTTTCTTT. Protein product: CASSFQEAFF.

The chain combines TRBV6-1 with TRBJ1-5; D possibly corresponds to TRBD1 (6 bases). The CDR3 spans 14 residues. Germline V lookup: CDR1 MNHNS, CDR2 SASEGT. V shed 3 bases and J shed 9 bases, with 15 bases lying between them. In DNA, the CDR3 is TGTGCCAGCAGTGAGAGGGGGGGTCCATGGCCCCAGCATTTT. This gives the protein CASSERGGPWPQHF.

The CDR3 protein is CASSPVRGNNQPQHF. The CDR3 region has the DNA TGTGCCAGCTCACCAGTTCGGGGTAACAATCAGCCCCAGCATTTT. The chain employs TRBV18 and TRBJ1-5; D is unclear. V gave up 2 bases and J gave up 3 bases, with 11 bases separating them. Germline V gene data show CDR1 as KGHSH and CDR2 as LQKENI. The CDR3 has 15 amino acids.